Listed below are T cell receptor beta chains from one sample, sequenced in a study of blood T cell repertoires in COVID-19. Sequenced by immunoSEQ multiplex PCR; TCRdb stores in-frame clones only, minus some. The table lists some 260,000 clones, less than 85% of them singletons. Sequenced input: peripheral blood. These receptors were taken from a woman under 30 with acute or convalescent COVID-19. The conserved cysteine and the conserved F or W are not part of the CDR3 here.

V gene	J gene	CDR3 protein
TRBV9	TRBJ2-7	ASSVGDRGYYEQY
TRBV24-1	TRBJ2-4	ATSEGLAGAGAKNIQY
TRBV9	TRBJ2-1	ASSVVAGANNEQF
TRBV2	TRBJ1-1	ASTWGRSGNTEAF
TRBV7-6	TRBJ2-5	ASSFELAVQETQY
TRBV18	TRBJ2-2	ASSPGRATGELF
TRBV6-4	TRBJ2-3	ASFLAGNTDTQY
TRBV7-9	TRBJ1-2	ASSPRQYGYT
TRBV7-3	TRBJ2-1	ASSLTGDSYNEQF
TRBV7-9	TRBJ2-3	ASSLDSGSDTQY
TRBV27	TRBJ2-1	ASSFGLAGAPGSYNEQF
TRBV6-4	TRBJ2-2	ASSGQAGGNTGELF
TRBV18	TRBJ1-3	ASSPDQGKAGNTIY
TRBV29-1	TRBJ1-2	SAGVGQNYGYT
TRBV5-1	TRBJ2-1	ASSLRSGGSSYNEQF
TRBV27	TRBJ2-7	ASSLNGAGGSYEQY
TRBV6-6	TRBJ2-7	ASTRQGPGEQY
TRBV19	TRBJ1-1	ASSIDQGNTEAF
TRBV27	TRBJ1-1	ASSFSRGGTEAF
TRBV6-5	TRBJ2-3	ASSRRLGSTDTQY
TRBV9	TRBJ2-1	ASSPPGTSYNEQF
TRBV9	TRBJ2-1	ASNRDGMTNYNEQF
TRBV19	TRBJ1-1	ASIGLRDSYMNTEAF
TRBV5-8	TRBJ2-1	ASSLAVIAGVNEQF
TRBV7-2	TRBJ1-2	ASSLVAKGDYGYT
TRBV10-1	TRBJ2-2	ASSTGFGGELF
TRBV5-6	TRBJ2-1	ASSPSGELAGAEQF
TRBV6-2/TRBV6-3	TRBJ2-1	ASSYKASGSSKYNEQF
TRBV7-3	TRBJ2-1	ASSLELAGAYNEQF
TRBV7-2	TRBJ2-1	ASSSDRSSYNEQF
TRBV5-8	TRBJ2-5	ASSLGGFETQY
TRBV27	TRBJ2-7	ASSWTGGWYEQY
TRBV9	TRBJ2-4	ASSPRDSTLAKNIQY
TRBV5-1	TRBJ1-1	ASSLLGGVDTEAF
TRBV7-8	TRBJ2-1	ASSRGLAGNEQF
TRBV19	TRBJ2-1	ASSITAGLANEQF
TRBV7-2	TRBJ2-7	ASSLLKGGRGEQY
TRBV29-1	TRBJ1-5	SVRQGIDSNQPQH
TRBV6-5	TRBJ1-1	ASSPGTGNTEAF
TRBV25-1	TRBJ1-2	ASSDGRVRGYT
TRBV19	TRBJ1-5	ASSMQGPSNQPQH
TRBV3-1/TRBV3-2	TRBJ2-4	ASSQGTGVKNIQY
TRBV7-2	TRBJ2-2	ASSLVVPSPGELF
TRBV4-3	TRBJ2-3	ASSQKVPGLGTDTQY
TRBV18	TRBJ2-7	ASSPEAGGPYEQY
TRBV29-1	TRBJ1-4	SVAGTGGNEKLF
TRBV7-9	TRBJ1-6	ASSHPGQGSPLH
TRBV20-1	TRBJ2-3	SASWRDVDTQY
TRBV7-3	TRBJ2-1	ASSLSPTSGTNEQF